The 30 T cell receptor beta chains below come from one sample, sequenced in a study of regulatory T cells in long-lasting Graves disease. To make TCR beta libraries, researchers used iRepertoire HTBI primers and Arm-PCR of CDR3 regions. Each CDR3 protein is one row after TCRdb ran MiXCR on the multiplex PCR reads. The data contain about 330,000 distinct CDR3 sequences, 15% to 20% of them singletons. Regarding time point: newly diagnosed GD, antithyroid drugs for less than 3 months. PBMC RNA served as the TCR library source. In addition, the sample was reused for a study of T cells in Graves' hyperthyroidism and ophthalmopathy.

This sample comprised peripheral blood mononuclear cells (PBMCs), obtained at new diagnosis, from a patient treated with antithyroid drugs. Source of these receptors: a woman younger than 35 with Graves disease.

This clonotype occurred a few times. This CDR3 is CASSFQGTAYEQYF. The DNA of the CDR3 is TGTGCCAGCAGCTTCCAAGGGACCGCCTACGAGCAGTACTTC. The chain carries TRBV7-9 and TRBJ2-7, with D perhaps being TRBD1 or TRBD2 (5 bases each). Per germline, CDR1 SEHNR and CDR2 FQNEAQ (reference sequence). The CDR3 consists of 14 residues. With 3 bases removed from V and 2 bases from J, the gap between germline ends came to 11 bases.

This clonotype has at least ten counts. The chain is built from TRBV29-1 and TRBJ2-7; D is possibly TRBD2 (6 bases). Germline CDR1 reads SQVTM; CDR2 reads ANQGSEA. V gave up 3 bases and J gave up 5 bases, with 14 bases separating them. CDR3 length equals 13 residues. CDR3: CSVEGGSGDEQYF. In DNA, the CDR3 is TGCAGCGTTGAGGGTGGATCGGGGGACGAGCAGTACTTC.

This clonotype occurred many times. The genes are TRBV5-1 and TRBJ2-5; no clear D. With 2 bases removed from V and 7 bases from J, the gap between germline ends came to 12 bases. The CDR3 covers 13 residues. Germline-derived CDR1 and CDR2 are SGHRS and YFSETQ. The CDR3 region is CASSLEDLGTQYF. The CDR3 DNA follows: TGCGCCAGCAGCTTAGAGGATTTGGGGACCCAGTACTTC.

This sequence joins TRBV5-1 and TRBJ2-1; perhaps TRBD2 as D (5 bases). The V end was cut by 1 base, the J end by 9 bases, with 14 bases between. The V gene's germline CDR1 is SGHRS and CDR2 YFSETQ. The CDR3 totals 14 residues. The CDR3 protein is CASSLKVLGGEQFF. The CDR3 DNA reads TGCGCCAGCAGCTTGAAAGTCTTAGGAGGTGAGCAGTTCTTC.

This clonotype was recorded only once. The rearrangement joins TRBV7-3 to TRBJ1-1; 9 nucleotides align to TRBD1. The J segment lost 12 bases and the V segment lost 4 bases, leaving 9 bases of the junction unmatched. Germline CDR1 reads SGHTA; CDR2 reads FQGTGA. This CDR3 contains 13 residues. CDR3 loop: CASSSDRGKGSFF. The DNA of the CDR3 is TGTGCCAGCAGCTCGGACAGGGGCAAGGGGTCTTTCTTT.

Only a few counts were recorded for this clonotype. V usage is TRBV5-8 and J usage is TRBJ1-5; 7 bases align to TRBD1. Trimming cost V 3 bases and J 7 bases; bases outside gene matches: 10. The CDR3 runs 15 residues. In germline, CDR1 is SGHTS, CDR2 YDEGEE. The CDR3 here is CASSSGQRMEQPQHF. The DNA for the CDR3 is TGTGCCAGCAGCTCGGGACAGAGAATGGAGCAGCCCCAGCATTTT.

In this sample, this clonotype turned up many times. The CDR3 spells CASSLQVGTDTQYF. CDR3 coding DNA: TGTGCCAGCAGCTTACAGGTGGGCACAGATACGCAGTATTTT. The rearrangement links TRBV7-3 to TRBJ2-3; D remains unclear. CDR3 length equals 14 residues. The germline V gene has CDR1 SGHTA and CDR2 FQGTGA. V lost 2 bases and J 1 base, leaving 7 bases between the germline ends.

This clonotype appeared many times. The chain recombines TRBV7-8 with TRBJ2-3; D is ambiguous. Germline CDR1 reads SGHVS; CDR2 reads FQNEAQ. This CDR3 has 13 residues. V gave up 0 bases and J gave up 2 bases, with 3 bases separating them. The DNA of the CDR3 is TGTGCCAGCAGCTTAGCGTACACAGATACGCAGTATTTT. It specifies CASSLAYTDTQYF.

This clonotype was observed a few times. The J gene is TRBJ2-5, the V gene TRBV29-1; 10 nucleotides agree with TRBD2. Germline-derived CDR1 and CDR2 are SQVTM and ANQGSEA. The CDR3 consists of 16 residues. The trim removed 3 bases at V and 1 base at J, leaving 8 bases unmatched. As DNA, the CDR3 is TGCAGCGTTGATGGACTAGCGGATGATTTCCAAGAGACCCAGTACTTC. Protein: CSVDGLADDFQETQYF.

Concerning this clonotype: This may be a read error, as it is one base from a much larger clone. V is TRBV7-8 and J is TRBJ2-3, with D hard to call. This CDR3 comprises 14 residues. CDR1 and CDR2 from the germline V gene are SGHVS and FQNEAQ. The CDR3 loop reads CAGSPGRHTDTQYF. CDR3 nucleotides: TGTGCCGGCAGCCCGGGCCGTCACACAGATACGCAGTATTTT.

This clonotype was seen a handful of times. This chain connects TRBV4-1 to TRBJ1-1; perhaps TRBD1 as D (5 bases). This CDR3 comprises 15 residues. Trimming shortened V by 0 bases and J by 0 bases, and 8 bases separated the two germline ends. Germline lookup yields CDR1 MGHRA and CDR2 YSYEKL. Here the CDR3 reads CASSQDRDMNTEAFF. CDR3 coding DNA: TGCGCCAGCAGCCAAGACAGGGATATGAACACTGAAGCTTTCTTT.

This clonotype was detected a few times. The CDR3 sequence: CASSLRDTHRDEQFF. Here the CDR3 DNA reads TGTGCCAGTAGTCTGCGGGACACCCATCGGGATGAGCAGTTCTTC. The chain joins TRBV19 to TRBJ2-1; TRBD1 or TRBD2 may be the D gene (6 bases each). The length of the CDR3 is 15 residues. CDR1 is LNHDA and CDR2 is SQIVND in the germline V gene (reference sequence). V was cut by 5 bases and J by 8 bases, with 19 bases left in between.

This clonotype was picked up many times. V gene TRBV7-2 combines with J gene TRBJ2-1; D is ambiguous. Germline-derived CDR1 and CDR2 are SGHTA and FQGNSA. There are 16 residues in the CDR3. The V end was cut by 4 bases, the J end by 3 bases, with 16 bases between. This chain's CDR3 is CASSSPLRAGYNEQFF. The CDR3 region has the DNA TGTGCCAGCAGCTCACCTCTCCGGGCTGGCTACAATGAGCAGTTCTTC.

In its sample, this clonotype was seen many times. The chain uses TRBV6-1 and TRBJ1-5; the D gene is possibly TRBD1 (5 bases). CDR3 length: 15 amino acids. Germline loops: CDR1 MNHNS, CDR2 SASEGT. V lost 7 bases, J lost 5 bases, and 18 bases lay in between. Here the CDR3 DNA reads TGTGCCAGCACCTTGAGATGGGACGCCTATCAGCCCCAGCATTTT. Amino acids: CASTLRWDAYQPQHF.

This clonotype was observed a few times. This sequence joins TRBV20-1 and TRBJ1-4; TRBD1 matches 7 bases. Germline trimming cut 0 bases from V and 7 bases from J; bases unmatched to any gene: 8. Germline loops: CDR1 DFQATT, CDR2 SNEGSKA (reference sequence). This CDR3 spans 15 amino acids. The CDR3: CSAREGGDRAEKLFF. The CDR3 region has the DNA TGCAGTGCTAGAGAGGGGGGCGACAGGGCTGAAAAACTGTTTTTT.

This chain uses TRBV5-1 with TRBJ1-6; TRBD1 might be the D (5 bases). The V gene's germline CDR1 is SGHRS and CDR2 YFSETQ. This CDR3 comprises 15 residues. Trimming removed 1 base from V and 5 bases from J, with 10 bases in between. The CDR3 bases are TGCGCCAGCAGCTTGAGGGGTGAGAATAATTCACCCCTCCACTTT. Residues: CASSLRGENNSPLHF.

The chain combines TRBV19 with TRBJ2-3, with a weak D call TRBD1 (5 bases). V was clipped by 4 bases and J by 4 bases, with 15 bases between them. CDR3 length: 15 amino acids. Per the germline V gene, CDR1 is LNHDA and CDR2 is SQIVND (reference sequence). CDR3 coding DNA: TGTGCCAGTAGTACAGACCGACAGATCCCAGATACGCAGTATTTT. This gives the protein CASSTDRQIPDTQYF. The whole variable domain, remainder taken from reference TRBV19 and TRBJ2-3, is DGGITQSPKYLFRKEGQNVTLSCEQNLNHDAMYWYRQDPGQGLRLIYYSQIVNDFQKGDIAEGYSVSREKKESFPLTVTSAQKNPTAFYLCASSTDRQIPDTQYFGPGTRLTVL.

The sample holds a few counts of this clonotype. This clone may be a read error of a much larger clone one base away. The chain has TRBV7-2 and TRBJ2-7; TRBD1 matches 9 bases. This CDR3 has 15 amino acids. J gave up 2 bases and V 8 bases, and 10 bases lay outside the gene matches. CDR1 SGHTA and CDR2 FQGNSA come from the germline V gene. The CDR3 here is CASAQGAHGPYEQYF. CDR3 bases: TGTGCCAGCGCACAGGGGGCGCATGGGCCCTACGAGCAGTACTTC.

About this clonotype itself: A single base separates this from a much larger clone, so it may be a read error. The V and J genes are TRBV11-2 and TRBJ1-1; D is unclear. V shed 3 bases and J shed 10 bases, with 9 bases lying between them. Germline V lookup: CDR1 SGHAT, CDR2 FQNNGV. The CDR3 runs to 11 residues. CDR3 sequence reads: CASSFGDGAFF. The CDR3 DNA sequence: TGTGCCAGCAGCTTCGGAGATGGAGCTTTCTTT. Full variable domain (missing parts from reference TRBV11-2 and TRBJ1-1): EAGVAQSPRYKIIEKRQSVAFWCNPISGHATLYWYQQILGQGPKLLIQFQNNGVVDDSQLPKDRFSAERLKGVDSTLKIQPAKLEDSAVYLCASSFGDGAFFGQGTRLTVV.

This clonotype was recorded a few times. The chain uses TRBV6-9 and TRBJ2-3, with D possibly matching TRBD2 (5 bases). CDR1 and CDR2 (germline): MNHGY, SVAAGI. The CDR3 sequence is 14 residues long. Trimming stripped 3 bases from V and 4 bases from J, with 11 bases between. This CDR3 reads CASSYGMGADTQYF. In DNA, the CDR3 is TGTGCCAGCAGTTACGGGATGGGTGCAGATACGCAGTATTTT.

This clonotype was counted many times. The V call is TRBV5-1, the J call TRBJ1-3, with 9 bases aligning to TRBD1. The CDR3 loop spans 16 amino acids. Trimming cost V 4 bases and J 1 base; bases outside gene matches: 6. Germline V gives CDR1 SGHRS, CDR2 YFSETQ. The CDR3 loop is CASSPSGTGSGNTIYF. CDR3 DNA: TGCGCCAGCAGCCCCTCCGGGACAGGGTCTGGAAACACCATATATTTT.

The chain employs TRBV18 and TRBJ2-1, with 9 nucleotides matching TRBD1. The junction had 4 bases not matched to a gene; V was cut back by 3 bases and J by 4 bases. This CDR3 comprises 15 residues. Germline loops: CDR1 KGHSH, CDR2 LQKENI. CDR3 DNA: TGTGCCAGCTCACCGGAGACAGGGGGGTACAATGAGCAGTTCTTC. The encoded protein is CASSPETGGYNEQFF.

This clonotype showed up just a few times. This chain connects TRBV7-3 to TRBJ2-6; 12 bases are a match to TRBD1. Germline assignment: CDR1 SGHTA and CDR2 FQGTGA. This CDR3 region has 18 residues. The junction had 2 bases not matched to a gene; V was cut back by 2 bases and J by 0 bases. CDR3 loop: CASSLLGQGASGANVLTF. The CDR3 DNA reads TGTGCCAGCAGCTTATTGGGACAGGGGGCCTCTGGGGCCAACGTCCTGACTTTC.

This clonotype has a handful of counts. The J gene is TRBJ2-5, the V gene TRBV20-1, with D hard to call. Germline V CDR1 and CDR2: DFQATT, SNEGSKA (reference sequence). This CDR3 has 12 residues. Deletions cut 3 bases from V and 1 base from J, with 6 bases between. The CDR3 reads CSASRVQETQYF. The CDR3 DNA follows: TGCAGTGCTAGTAGAGTCCAAGAGACCCAGTACTTC.

The rearrangement joins TRBV3-1 to TRBJ2-4; D may match TRBD1 or TRBD2 (5 bases each). Germline values: CDR1 LGHDT, CDR2 YNNKEL (reference sequence). Trimming left V 1 base short and J 0 bases short, with 13 bases between. The CDR3 extends over 17 amino acids. The CDR3: CASSQGGTLIAKNIQYF. The CDR3 nucleotides read TGTGCCAGCAGCCAAGGGGGGACGTTAATAGCCAAAAACATTCAGTACTTC.

This clonotype was found many times. The V and J genes are TRBV30 and TRBJ2-2; the match to TRBD2 covers 7 bases. V gave up 7 bases and J gave up 6 bases; unmatched junction bases: 11. The CDR3 is 14 amino acids. Germline lookup yields CDR1 GTSNPN and CDR2 SVGIG (reference sequence). The CDR3 nucleotides read TGTGCCTTGAGGGGCGGGAGAGGCCCCGGGGAGCTGTTTTTT. Translation gives CALRGGRGPGELFF.

This clonotype was seen only a few times. This chain joins TRBV6-2 or TRBV6-3 and TRBJ2-1; 13 bases agree with TRBD2. The CDR3 is 15 residues long. CDR1 is MNHEY, CDR2 SVGEGT, per germline. Losses at the gene ends were 5 bases for V and 8 bases for J; bases not matched to a gene: 6. CDR3 bases: TGTGCCAGCAGTCAACTAGCGGGAGGGCCCGATGAGCAGTTCTTC. Encoded protein: CASSQLAGGPDEQFF.

This clonotype was recorded many times. CDR3: CASTFFGQGGSYEQYF. Here the CDR3 DNA reads TGTGCCAGCACCTTCTTTGGACAGGGGGGGTCCTACGAGCAGTACTTC. The rearrangement uses TRBV27 and TRBJ2-7, with 10 bases matching TRBD1. The J segment lost 1 base and the V segment lost 7 bases, leaving 10 bases of the junction unmatched. From germline, CDR1 is MNHEY and CDR2 SMNVEV (reference sequence). This CDR3 is built from 16 residues.

The chain uses TRBV4-3 and TRBJ2-1; TRBD2 aligns across 12 bases. This CDR3 has 21 amino acids. Per germline, CDR1 LGHNA and CDR2 YSLEER. After removal of 0 bases from V and 2 bases from J, the junction contained 14 bases not matched to a gene. In nucleotides, the CDR3 is TGCGCCAGCAGCCAAGAGGGACTAGCGGGCTTAATGGGACTCACCTACAATGAGCAGTTCTTC. It yields the protein CASSQEGLAGLMGLTYNEQFF.

This rearrangement joins TRBV30 to TRBJ2-3; TRBD2 matches 7 bases. Germline V gene sequence: CDR1 GTSNPN, CDR2 SVGIG (reference sequence). Trimming removed 4 bases from V and 3 bases from J; junction bases left unmatched: 4. The CDR3 contains 13 residues. The CDR3, as DNA: TGTGCCTGGAATAGCGGGCCTACAGATACGCAGTATTTT. Translation gives CAWNSGPTDTQYF.